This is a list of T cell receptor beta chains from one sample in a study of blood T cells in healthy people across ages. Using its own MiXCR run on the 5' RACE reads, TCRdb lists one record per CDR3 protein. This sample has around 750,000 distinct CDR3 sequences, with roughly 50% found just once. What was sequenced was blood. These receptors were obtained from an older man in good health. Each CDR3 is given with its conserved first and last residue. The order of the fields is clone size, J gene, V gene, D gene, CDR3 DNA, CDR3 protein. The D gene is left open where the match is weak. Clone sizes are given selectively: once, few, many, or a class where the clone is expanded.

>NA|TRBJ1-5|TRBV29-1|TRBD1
TGCAGCGCCGGGACAGGGGATCAGCCCCAGCATTTT
CSAGTGDQPQHF
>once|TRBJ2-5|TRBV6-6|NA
TGTGCCAGCAGTAAGACAGCCCAAACAGAGACCCAGTACTTC
CASSKTAQTETQYF
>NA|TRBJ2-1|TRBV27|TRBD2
TGTGCCAGCAGTTTCCCTAGCGGGAGGAGCTCCTACAATGAGCAGTTCTTC
CASSFPSGRSSYNEQFF
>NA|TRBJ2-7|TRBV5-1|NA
TGCGCCAGCAGCTTCCTGATAAGTTCTCCCCCTATAGGGGACTACGAGCAGTACTTC
CASSFLISSPPIGDYEQYF
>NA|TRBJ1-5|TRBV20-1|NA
TGCAGTGCTAGAGATGACGGGGGCAATCAGCCCCAGCATTTT
CSARDDGGNQPQHF
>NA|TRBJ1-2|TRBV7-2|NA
TGTGCCAGCAGCTTAGGACGACACTATGGCTACACCTTC
CASSLGRHYGYTF
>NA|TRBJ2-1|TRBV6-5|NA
TGTGCCAGCAGTTACAGTTACCACTCCGGGGAGCAGTTCTTC
CASSYSYHSGEQFF
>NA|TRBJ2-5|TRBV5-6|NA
TGTGCCAGCAGCTTGGCGGGCACGCCCGGGGAGACCCAGTACTTC
CASSLAGTPGETQYF
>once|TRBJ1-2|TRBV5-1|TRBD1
TGCGCCAGCAGCTTACAGGGGGACCCTAACTATGGCTACACCTTC
CASSLQGDPNYGYTF
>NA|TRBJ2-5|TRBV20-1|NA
TGCAGTGCTAGAGATCTTCCTGAAACCCAGTACTTC
CSARDLPETQYF
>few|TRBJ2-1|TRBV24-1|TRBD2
TGTGCCACCAGTGATTCATGGACTAGCGGGAGCAATGAGCAGTTCTTC
CATSDSWTSGSNEQFF
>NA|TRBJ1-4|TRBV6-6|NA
TGTGCCAGCAGAACGGGGAATGAAAAACTGTTTTTT
CASRTGNEKLFF
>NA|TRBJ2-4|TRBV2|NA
TGTGCCAGCAGTGAACTCGGTCGGGGGTGGAACATTCAGTACTTC
CASSELGRGWNIQYF
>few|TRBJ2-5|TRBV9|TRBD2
TGTGCCAGCAGCCCCCGGGGAGTGGCGGGAGGAAAGGAGACCCAGTACTTC
CASSPRGVAGGKETQYF
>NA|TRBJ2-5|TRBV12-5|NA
TGTGCTAGTGGTTCAAGGTCGAGGAGGGGTTCCCACAATGAGCAGTACTTC
CASGSRSRRGSHNEQYF
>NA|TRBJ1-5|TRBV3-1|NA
TGTGCCAGCAGCCAAGAGGGACTCCTCGGGGGTCAGCCCCAGCATTTT
CASSQEGLLGGQPQHF
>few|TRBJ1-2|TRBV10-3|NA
TGTGCCATCAGTGATCTCGGCTATGGCTACACCTTC
CAISDLGYGYTF
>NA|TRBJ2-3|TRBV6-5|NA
TGTGCCAGCAGTTCCATACCCCGAAACACAGATACGCAGTATTTT
CASSSIPRNTDTQYF
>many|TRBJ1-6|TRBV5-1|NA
TGCGCCAGCAGCTTCGCGGGGGCTGATTCACCCCTCCACTTT
CASSFAGADSPLHF
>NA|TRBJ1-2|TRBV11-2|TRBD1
TGTGCCAGCAGGCCGACAGGGGTGATCTATGGCTACACCTTC
CASRPTGVIYGYTF
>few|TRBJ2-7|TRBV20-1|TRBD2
TGCAGTGCCGTACTAGCGGGAGGGGGCTCCTACGAGCAGTACTTC
CSAVLAGGGSYEQYF
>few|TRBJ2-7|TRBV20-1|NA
TGCAGTGCTACGGTTTGTAAATCCTACGAGCAGTACTTC
CSATVCKSYEQYF
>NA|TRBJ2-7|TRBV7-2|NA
TGTGCCAGCAGCTTTATGGCGGGCAACGAGCAGTACTTC
CASSFMAGNEQYF
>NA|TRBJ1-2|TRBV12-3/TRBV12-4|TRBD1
TGTGCCAGCAGTTTACCCCTACAGGGGTATGGCTACACCTTC
CASSLPLQGYGYTF
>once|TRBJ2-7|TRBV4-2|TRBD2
TGTGCCAGCAGCCAAGCGAGGGGACTAGCGGGTAGCTCCTACAATGAGCAGTACTTC
CASSQARGLAGSSYNEQYF
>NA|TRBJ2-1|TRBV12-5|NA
TGTGCTAGTGGTTTGGTTAACGGGGGTGAGCAGTTCTTC
CASGLVNGGEQFF
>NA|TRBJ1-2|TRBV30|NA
TGTGCCTGGACCACCGCTGCTAGCTACACCTTC
CAWTTAASYTF
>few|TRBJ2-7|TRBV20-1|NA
TGCAGTGCTAGAGATCACCCCACTAGGAGCTCCTACGAGCAGTACTTC
CSARDHPTRSSYEQYF
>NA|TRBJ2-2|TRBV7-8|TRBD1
TGTGCCAGCCCCGGGACAGCGAACACCGGGGAGCTGTTTTTT
CASPGTANTGELFF
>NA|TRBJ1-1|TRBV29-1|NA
TGCAGCGTACTCGGAGGTGGATATAGTGCTTTCTTT
CSVLGGGYSAFF
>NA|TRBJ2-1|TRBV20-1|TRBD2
TGCAGTGCGGGTTCTAGCGGTTACAATGAGCAGTTCTTC
CSAGSSGYNEQFF
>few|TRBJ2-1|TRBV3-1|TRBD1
TGTGCCAGCAGGCGCAAAACAGGGGACCAGTTCTTC
CASRRKTGDQFF
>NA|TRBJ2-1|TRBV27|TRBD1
TGTGCCAGCAGTTTAGGACAGGGAACAGGTAATGAGCAGTTCTTC
CASSLGQGTGNEQFF
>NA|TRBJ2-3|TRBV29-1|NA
TGCAGCGTTGCGAGGGACCCAGATACGCAGTATTTT
CSVARDPDTQYF
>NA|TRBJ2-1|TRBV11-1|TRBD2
TGTGCCAGCAGCCTACTCGGGGGGACGGATGAGCAGTTCTTC
CASSLLGGTDEQFF
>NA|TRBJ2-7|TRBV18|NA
TGTGCCAGCTCAGCCGGACAGCAAAGCTCCTACGAGCAGTACTTC
CASSAGQQSSYEQYF
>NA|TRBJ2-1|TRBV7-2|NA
TGTGCCAGCAGCTTAGCCTTTGTCGATGAGCAGTTCTTC
CASSLAFVDEQFF
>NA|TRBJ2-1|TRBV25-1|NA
TGTGCCAGCAGCCCCACGGACAGCCCCGGGGGTGAGCAGTTCTTC
CASSPTDSPGGEQFF
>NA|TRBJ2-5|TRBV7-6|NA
TGTGCCAGCAGCCTCCGACCGGAGGGCGGTAAGACCCAGTACTTC
CASSLRPEGGKTQYF
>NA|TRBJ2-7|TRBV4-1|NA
TGCGCCAGCAGCCCGAGGACAAGGAGTGTGGAGCAGTACTTC
CASSPRTRSVEQYF
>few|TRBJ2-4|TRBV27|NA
TGTGCCAGCAGTCCAGGAGACTCAAACATTCAGTACTTC
CASSPGDSNIQYF
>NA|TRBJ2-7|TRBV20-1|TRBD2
TGCAGTGCAGCCGGGACTAGCGGGGCCCACGAGCAGTACTTC
CSAAGTSGAHEQYF
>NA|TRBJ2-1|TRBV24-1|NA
TGTGCCACCAGTAACGATAAGGGATGGAATGAGCAGTTCTTC
CATSNDKGWNEQFF
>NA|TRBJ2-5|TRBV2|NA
TGTGCCAGCAGTGAAGTGGGGACCTACCAAGAGACCCAGTACTTC
CASSEVGTYQETQYF
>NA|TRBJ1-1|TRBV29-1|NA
TGCAGCGGAAGTCACACTGAAGCTTTCTTT
CSGSHTEAFF
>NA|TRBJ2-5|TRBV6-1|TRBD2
TGTGCCAGCAGCCCATTGGCTAGCGGGAGGGGACGAGAGACCCAGTACTTC
CASSPLASGRGRETQYF
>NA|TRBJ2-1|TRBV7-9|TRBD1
TGTGCCAGTCCCCGGGACAGAATCGACAATGAGCAGTTCTTC
CASPRDRIDNEQFF
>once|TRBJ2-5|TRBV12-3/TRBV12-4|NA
TGTGCCTGCAGGCCTGAGAGTTCAAGGACCCAGTACTTC
CACRPESSRTQYF
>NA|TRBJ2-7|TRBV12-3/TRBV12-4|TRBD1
TGTGCCAGCACCTGGGACAGGGGACCCTACGAGCAGTACTTC
CASTWDRGPYEQYF
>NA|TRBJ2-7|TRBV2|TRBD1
TGTGCCAGCAAGGGACAGTCAAATGAGCAGTACTTC
CASKGQSNEQYF
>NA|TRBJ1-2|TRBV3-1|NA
TGTGCCAGCAGCCAAGGAGGGCTCCACTATGGCTACACCTTC
CASSQGGLHYGYTF
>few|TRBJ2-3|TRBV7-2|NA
TGTGCCAGCAGCTTATTCCTCTCGGGAGATACGCAGTATTTT
CASSLFLSGDTQYF
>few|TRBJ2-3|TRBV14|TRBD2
TGTGCCAGCAGCCAAGGAGTAGCGGGAGGCCCGGGCGGATACGCGTATTTT
CASSQGVAGGPGGYAYF
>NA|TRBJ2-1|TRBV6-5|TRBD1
TGTGCCAGCAGTACAGGGGGCTCAAGCTCCTACAATGAGCAGTTCTTC
CASSTGGSSSYNEQFF